The rows below give T cell receptor beta chains drawn from one sample of a study of CD8+ T cells in alopecia areata. Some clones are missing from TCRdb's copy, which holds only in-frame ones; the method was immunoSEQ multiplex PCR. This sample yields over 150,000 clones, of which less than 70% are seen a single time; about 14% belongs to the top ten. The input for sequencing was CD4+ T cells sorted from blood, taken at week 24, from a patient treated with tofacitinib. The receptors were sampled from a human donor with alopecia areata. The CDR3 runs from the conserved cysteine through the conserved F or W. The D gene is left open where the match is weak. A clone size is listed for some rows: how often the clone was seen (once, few, many), or a class if it is expanded.

clone_size: -; v_call: TRBV7-2; d_call: -; j_call: TRBJ2-7; cdr3_nt: TGTGCCAGCAGCGGGGTGGACACAAGCTACGAGCAGTACTTC; cdr3_aa: CASSGVDTSYEQYF
clone_size: -; v_call: TRBV29-1; d_call: -; j_call: TRBJ2-7; cdr3_nt: TGCAGCGTCGGGACTGCCAATTCCTACGAGCAGTACTTC; cdr3_aa: CSVGTANSYEQYF
clone_size: -; v_call: TRBV5-1; d_call: -; j_call: TRBJ2-1; cdr3_nt: TGCGCCAGCAGCTCCCGCAGGGGATCGGGCAATGAGCAGTTCTTC; cdr3_aa: CASSSRRGSGNEQFF
clone_size: -; v_call: TRBV5-6; d_call: -; j_call: TRBJ2-3; cdr3_nt: TGTGCCAGCACCGTGCCTATGGCCCCAGATACGCAGTATTTT; cdr3_aa: CASTVPMAPDTQYF
clone_size: few; v_call: TRBV6-5; d_call: -; j_call: TRBJ2-5; cdr3_nt: TGTGCCAGCAGCCAACGGGCGGGAATTCAAGAGACCCAGTACTTC; cdr3_aa: CASSQRAGIQETQYF
clone_size: few; v_call: TRBV7-2; d_call: -; j_call: TRBJ2-3; cdr3_nt: TGTGCCAGCAGCCGACGGTTTAGCACAGATACGCAGTATTTT; cdr3_aa: CASSRRFSTDTQYF
clone_size: -; v_call: TRBV7-8; d_call: -; j_call: TRBJ2-2; cdr3_nt: TGTGCCAGCAGTGATTTTATAGGCACCGGGGAGCTGTTTTTT; cdr3_aa: CASSDFIGTGELFF
clone_size: -; v_call: TRBV4-1; d_call: TRBD1; j_call: TRBJ1-1; cdr3_nt: TGCGCCAGCAGCCAAGAACAGGGGCTGACTGAAGCTTTCTTT; cdr3_aa: CASSQEQGLTEAFF
clone_size: -; v_call: TRBV5-1; d_call: TRBD1; j_call: TRBJ1-1; cdr3_nt: TGCGCCAGCAGCGACCAGGGGGCGCGCGGCACTGAAGCTTTCTTT; cdr3_aa: CASSDQGARGTEAFF
clone_size: few; v_call: TRBV2; d_call: TRBD1; j_call: TRBJ2-3; cdr3_nt: TGTGCGGCCGACAGGGGGCGGACAGATACGCAGTATTTT; cdr3_aa: CAADRGRTDTQYF
clone_size: -; v_call: TRBV7-9; d_call: -; j_call: TRBJ2-7; cdr3_nt: TGTGCCAGCAGCTTACAGGGGACGGGCTACGAGCAGTACTTC; cdr3_aa: CASSLQGTGYEQYF
clone_size: few; v_call: TRBV19; d_call: -; j_call: TRBJ1-5; cdr3_nt: TGTGCCAGTAGTATACCTCAGGCGGTGCGCCAGCCCCAGCATTTT; cdr3_aa: CASSIPQAVRQPQHF
clone_size: -; v_call: TRBV4-1; d_call: TRBD1; j_call: TRBJ2-7; cdr3_nt: TGCGCCAGCAGCTCCCTGGGGGGACAGGGGGCTTACGAGCAGTGCTTC; cdr3_aa: CASSSLGGQGAYEQCF
clone_size: -; v_call: TRBV2; d_call: -; j_call: TRBJ2-7; cdr3_nt: TGTGCCAGCAGTGAAATCGGCTACGAGCAGTACTTC; cdr3_aa: CASSEIGYEQYF
clone_size: once; v_call: TRBV4-1; d_call: -; j_call: TRBJ1-2; cdr3_nt: TGCGCCAGCAGCCAATCGGGGGGCTATGGCTACACCTTC; cdr3_aa: CASSQSGGYGYTF
clone_size: -; v_call: TRBV30; d_call: TRBD1; j_call: TRBJ1-6; cdr3_nt: TGTGCCTGGAGTGTGATTACAGGGGGCAATTCACCCCTCCACTTT; cdr3_aa: CAWSVITGGNSPLHF
clone_size: few; v_call: TRBV10-3; d_call: -; j_call: TRBJ2-7; cdr3_nt: TGTGCCATCAGTGGGACCCTGGAGGGCTACGAGCAGTACTTC; cdr3_aa: CAISGTLEGYEQYF
clone_size: few; v_call: TRBV14; d_call: -; j_call: TRBJ2-7; cdr3_nt: TGTGCCAGCAGCGTAGCCGGTTTTGGGGCGCAGAGCTTC; cdr3_aa: CASSVAGFGAQSF
clone_size: -; v_call: TRBV27; d_call: TRBD2; j_call: TRBJ2-1; cdr3_nt: TGTGCCAGCAGTTTATTAGCTAGCGGGGACAATGAGCAGTTCTTC; cdr3_aa: CASSLLASGDNEQFF
clone_size: -; v_call: TRBV29-1; d_call: TRBD2; j_call: TRBJ2-3; cdr3_nt: TGCAGCGCCTCGGGGGGGTACACAGATACGCAGTATTTT; cdr3_aa: CSASGGYTDTQYF
clone_size: -; v_call: TRBV19; d_call: TRBD1; j_call: TRBJ1-1; cdr3_nt: TGTGCCAGTAGTCACAGGGGGGGTATAGCGAACACTGAAGCTTTCTTT; cdr3_aa: CASSHRGGIANTEAFF
clone_size: -; v_call: TRBV5-4; d_call: -; j_call: TRBJ2-2; cdr3_nt: TGTGCCAGCAGCGCCGGTGGGGGGGCCCCTAACACCGGGGAGCTGTTTTTT; cdr3_aa: CASSAGGGAPNTGELFF
clone_size: -; v_call: TRBV29-1; d_call: -; j_call: TRBJ2-3; cdr3_nt: TGCAGCGTTGGGCAGCAGCAAACAGATACGCAGTATTTT; cdr3_aa: CSVGQQQTDTQYF
clone_size: few; v_call: TRBV29-1; d_call: -; j_call: TRBJ2-5; cdr3_nt: TGCAGCGTTGAGGCGTCAGAAGGAGAGACCCAGTACTTC; cdr3_aa: CSVEASEGETQYF
clone_size: once; v_call: TRBV12-5; d_call: TRBD2; j_call: TRBJ2-5; cdr3_nt: TGTGCTAGTGGTCCCCCGGGGGGGAAGACCCAGTACTTC; cdr3_aa: CASGPPGGKTQYF
clone_size: few; v_call: TRBV7-9; d_call: -; j_call: TRBJ2-2; cdr3_nt: TGTGCCAGCAGCCGAGGAGGGGGTACCGGGGAGCTGTTTTTT; cdr3_aa: CASSRGGGTGELFF
clone_size: few; v_call: TRBV2; d_call: -; j_call: TRBJ1-6; cdr3_nt: TGTGCCAGCACTCGTGGACGGACTTCCGATTCACCCCTCCACTTT; cdr3_aa: CASTRGRTSDSPLHF
clone_size: -; v_call: TRBV11-1; d_call: TRBD2; j_call: TRBJ2-3; cdr3_nt: TGTGCCAGCAGCTGGGAGGGGCTAGGCACAGATACGCAGTATTTT; cdr3_aa: CASSWEGLGTDTQYF
clone_size: -; v_call: TRBV2; d_call: -; j_call: TRBJ2-3; cdr3_nt: TGTGCCAGCAGCCCGACAGGAGTCTTTAGCACAGATACGCAGTATTTT; cdr3_aa: CASSPTGVFSTDTQYF
clone_size: once; v_call: TRBV5-6; d_call: -; j_call: TRBJ1-2; cdr3_nt: TGTGCCAGCAGCTTGCCCGGACAGTATGGCTACACCTTC; cdr3_aa: CASSLPGQYGYTF
clone_size: once; v_call: TRBV30; d_call: -; j_call: TRBJ2-3; cdr3_nt: TGTGCCTGGAGTGACCTAGGGGGGGCATTTTGGAATTTT; cdr3_aa: CAWSDLGGAFWNF
clone_size: -; v_call: TRBV7-9; d_call: -; j_call: TRBJ1-4; cdr3_nt: TGTGCCAGCAGCTTAGATCAGGGAGCAGGAAAACTGTTTTTT; cdr3_aa: CASSLDQGAGKLFF
clone_size: -; v_call: TRBV29-1; d_call: TRBD1; j_call: TRBJ1-1; cdr3_nt: TGCAGCGTCACGGGAAATAACAGGGGGCAAGCTTTCTTT; cdr3_aa: CSVTGNNRGQAFF
clone_size: -; v_call: TRBV30; d_call: -; j_call: TRBJ2-5; cdr3_nt: TGTGCCTGGATGGCAGGGGTAGAGACCCAGTACTTC; cdr3_aa: CAWMAGVETQYF
clone_size: -; v_call: TRBV25-1; d_call: TRBD1; j_call: TRBJ2-7; cdr3_nt: TGTGCCAGCAGGTCGGACAGGGGGTACGAGCAGTACTTC; cdr3_aa: CASRSDRGYEQYF
clone_size: few; v_call: TRBV5-6; d_call: -; j_call: TRBJ2-7; cdr3_nt: TGTGCCAGCAGCTTGAGGGGCGGGAACTCCTACGAGCAGTACTTC; cdr3_aa: CASSLRGGNSYEQYF
clone_size: -; v_call: TRBV30; d_call: -; j_call: TRBJ1-5; cdr3_nt: TGTGCCTGGAGTACCAGGAACAATCAGCCCCAGCATTTT; cdr3_aa: CAWSTRNNQPQHF
clone_size: -; v_call: TRBV30; d_call: -; j_call: TRBJ2-2; cdr3_nt: TGTGCCTGGAGTGTACAGTACGGGGAGCTGTTTTTT; cdr3_aa: CAWSVQYGELFF
clone_size: -; v_call: TRBV30; d_call: -; j_call: TRBJ2-3; cdr3_nt: TGTGCCAGCCGACTCCCAAGCACAGATACGCAGTATTTT; cdr3_aa: CASRLPSTDTQYF
clone_size: -; v_call: TRBV11-3; d_call: -; j_call: TRBJ2-7; cdr3_nt: TGTGCCAGCAGCTTAGATCTGGCGGACTCCTACGAGCAGTACTTC; cdr3_aa: CASSLDLADSYEQYF
clone_size: -; v_call: TRBV23-1; d_call: -; j_call: TRBJ2-1; cdr3_nt: TGCGCCAGCAGTCAATGCGAAGGGATGAATGAGCAGTTCTTC; cdr3_aa: CASSQCEGMNEQFF
clone_size: -; v_call: TRBV5-1; d_call: -; j_call: TRBJ1-1; cdr3_nt: TGCGCCAGCAGTCAGGACAGCGCCGCCGCGGCTTTCTTT; cdr3_aa: CASSQDSAAAAFF